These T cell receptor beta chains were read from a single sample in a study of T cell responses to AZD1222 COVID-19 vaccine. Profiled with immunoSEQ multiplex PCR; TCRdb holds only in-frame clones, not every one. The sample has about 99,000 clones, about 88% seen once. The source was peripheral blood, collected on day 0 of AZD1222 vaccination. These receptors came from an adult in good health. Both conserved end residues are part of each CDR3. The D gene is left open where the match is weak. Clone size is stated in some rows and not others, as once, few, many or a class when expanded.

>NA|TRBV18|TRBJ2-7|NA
TGTGCCAGCTCACCAGATTGGGGGCGGTACGAGCAGTACTTC
CASSPDWGRYEQYF
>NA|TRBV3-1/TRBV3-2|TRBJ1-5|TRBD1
TGTGCCAGCAGCCAAGACGTTGTGACAGGGCGGCATCAGCCCCAGCATTTT
CASSQDVVTGRHQPQHF
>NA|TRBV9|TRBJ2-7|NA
TGTGCCAGCAGCGTAGACTCGAGCTCCTACGAGCAGTACTTC
CASSVDSSSYEQYF
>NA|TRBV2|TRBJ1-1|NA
TGTGCCAGCAGTGAAGGAGGGATGGAGAGAGAAGCTTTCTTT
CASSEGGMEREAFF
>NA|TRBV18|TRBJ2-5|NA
TGTGCCAGCTCACCGAGGAAACTGGAAGAGACCCAGTACTTC
CASSPRKLEETQYF
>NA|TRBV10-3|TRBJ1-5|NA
TGTGCCATCAGTCCGCAGGGGACCAATCAGCCCCAGCATTTT
CAISPQGTNQPQHF
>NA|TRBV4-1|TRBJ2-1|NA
TGCGCCAGCAGCCAAATCGGGACATTCCATGAGCAGTTCTTC
CASSQIGTFHEQFF
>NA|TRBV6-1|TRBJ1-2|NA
TGTGCCAGCAGTGAGAGAAGATCCTCTAACTATGGCTACACCTTC
CASSERRSSNYGYTF
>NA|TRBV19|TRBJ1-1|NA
TGTGCCAGTAGTATTGGTCAGGAGTACGCTGAAGCTTTCTTT
CASSIGQEYAEAFF
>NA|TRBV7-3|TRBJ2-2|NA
TGTGCCAGCAGCTTATGGGGTACTGGGGAGCTGTTTTTT
CASSLWGTGELFF
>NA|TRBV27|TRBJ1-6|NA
TGTGCCAGCAGTTTTGGGGTACCCTATAATTCACCCCTCCACTTT
CASSFGVPYNSPLHF
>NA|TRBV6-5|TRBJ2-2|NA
TGTGCCAGCAGTTACGTCGGGACCGGGGAGCTGTTTTTT
CASSYVGTGELFF
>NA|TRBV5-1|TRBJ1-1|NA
TGCGCCAGCAGCCCGAACACTGAAGCTTTCTTT
CASSPNTEAFF
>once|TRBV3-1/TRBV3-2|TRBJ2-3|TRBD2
TGTGCCAGCAGCCAAGGACTAGCGGGGGGCACAGATACGCAGTATTTT
CASSQGLAGGTDTQYF
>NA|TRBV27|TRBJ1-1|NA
TGTGCCAGCACCAATGGGTGGAAAGCTTTCTTT
CASTNGWKAFF
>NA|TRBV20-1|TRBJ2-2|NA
TGCAGTGCTAGTGGGGAGAACACCGGGGAGCTGTTTTTT
CSASGENTGELFF
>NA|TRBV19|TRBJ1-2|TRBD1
TGTGCCAGTAGTCCGACAGGGGATAACTATGGCTACACCTTC
CASSPTGDNYGYTF
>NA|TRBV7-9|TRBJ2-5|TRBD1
TGTGCCAGCAGTCAAACAGGGGCTTACCAAGAGACCCAGTACTTC
CASSQTGAYQETQYF
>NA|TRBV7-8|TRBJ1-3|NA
TGTGCCAGCAGCTTAGCGGGGGCAGGGGCTGGAAACACCATATATTTT
CASSLAGAGAGNTIYF
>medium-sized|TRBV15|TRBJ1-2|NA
TGTGCCACCAGCAGAGATGTCTATCAGGGATCCGATTTCGACGGCTACACCTTC
CATSRDVYQGSDFDGYTF
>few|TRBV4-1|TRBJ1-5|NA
TGCGCCAGCAGCTTACGGACAGCCAGCAATCAGCCCCAGCATTTT
CASSLRTASNQPQHF
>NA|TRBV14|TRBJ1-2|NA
TGTGCCAGCAGCCAAGCGACGGGGTATGGCTACACCTTC
CASSQATGYGYTF
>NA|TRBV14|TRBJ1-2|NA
TGTGCCAGCAGCCAAGCCATGGCTCTCAATGGCTACACCTTC
CASSQAMALNGYTF
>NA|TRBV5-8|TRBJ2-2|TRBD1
TGTGCCAGCAGCCGCCCGAGGAAGGGGGCGGCAACCGGGGAGCTGTTTTTT
CASSRPRKGAATGELFF
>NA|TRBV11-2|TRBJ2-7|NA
TGTGCCAGCAGCCATCTCCGGTTGAGGCGCGAGCAGTACTTC
CASSHLRLRREQYF
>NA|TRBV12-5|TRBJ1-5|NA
TGTGCTAGTGGTTTGCCCCCGGACACAAATCAGCCCCAGCATTTT
CASGLPPDTNQPQHF
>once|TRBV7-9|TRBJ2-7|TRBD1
TGTGCCAGCAGCTTAGAAGGCCCAGGGGGCGAGCAGTACTTC
CASSLEGPGGEQYF
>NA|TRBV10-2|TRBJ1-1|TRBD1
TGCGCCAGTGGGACAGGGGACACTGAAGCTTTCTTT
CASGTGDTEAFF
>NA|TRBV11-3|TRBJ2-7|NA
TGTGCCAGCAGCTTAACTACAGGGACCTCCTACGAGCAGTACTTC
CASSLTTGTSYEQYF
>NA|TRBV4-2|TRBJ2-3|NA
TGTGCCAGCAGCCAGGACACAGATACGCAGTATTTT
CASSQDTDTQYF
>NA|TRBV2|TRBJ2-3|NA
TGTGCCAGCAGCAGACTAGTCTACACAGATACGCAGTATTTT
CASSRLVYTDTQYF
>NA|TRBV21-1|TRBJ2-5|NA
TGTGCCAGCAGCAAAGACTCCGGGGGCCGCAGGGGGACCCAGTACTTC
CASSKDSGGRRGTQYF
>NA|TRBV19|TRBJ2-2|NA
TGTGCCAGTAGGCTGAACAGTAGGTTGCGGACCGGGGAGCTGTTTTTT
CASRLNSRLRTGELFF
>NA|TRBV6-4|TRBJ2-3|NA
TGTGCCAGCAGTGACTATTTCACAGATACGCAGTATTTT
CASSDYFTDTQYF
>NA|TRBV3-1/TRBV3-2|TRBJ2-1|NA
TGTGCCAGCAGCCTTAGTGGGGGCCCGAGCTCCTACAATGAGCAGTTCTTC
CASSLSGGPSSYNEQFF
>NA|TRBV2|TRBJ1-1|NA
TGTGCCAGCAGTCAAGGACAGCTGAACACTGAAGCTTTCTTT
CASSQGQLNTEAFF
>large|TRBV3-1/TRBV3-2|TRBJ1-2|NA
TGTGCCAGCAGCCATAGGGACCGCCCCGCGGGTGGCTACACCTTC
CASSHRDRPAGGYTF
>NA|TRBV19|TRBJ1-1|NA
TGTGCCAGTAGGATCTCCGGGGTGGCTGAAGCTTTCTTT
CASRISGVAEAFF
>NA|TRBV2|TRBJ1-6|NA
TGTGCCAGCAGTGAAGTTGCAAATTCACCCCTCCACTTT
CASSEVANSPLHF
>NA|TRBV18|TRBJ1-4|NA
TGTGCCAGCTCAGCAACGGGACAAACTAGTGCAACTAATGAAAAACTGTTTTTT
CASSATGQTSATNEKLFF
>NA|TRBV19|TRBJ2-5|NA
TGTGCCAGTCGGGCGCGGGGCCAAGAGACCCAGTACTTC
CASRARGQETQYF
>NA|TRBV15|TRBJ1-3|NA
TGTGCCACCAGCTTACAGGGAGGAAACACCATATATTTT
CATSLQGGNTIYF
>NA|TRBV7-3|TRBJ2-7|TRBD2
TGTGCCAGCAGCTTAACCGGGACTACCAGAACCGAGCAGTACTTC
CASSLTGTTRTEQYF
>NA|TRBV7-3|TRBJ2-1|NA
TGTGCCAGCAGCTTAACAGGACCTACCAGCTCCTACAATGAGCAGTTCTTC
CASSLTGPTSSYNEQFF
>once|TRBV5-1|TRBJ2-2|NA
TGCGCCAGCAGCTTGGTTAGTGGGGGGACCACCCACCCGACCGGGGAGCTGTTTTTT
CASSLVSGGTTHPTGELFF